These 5 T cell receptor beta chains were all obtained from the same sample, sequenced in a study of CD8 T cells in ankylosing spondylitis (dated by TCRdb to the late 2010s). Overall study results and their limits: A TCR beta motif of about 8 highly homologous amino acid variants appeared characteristic of blood from ankylosing spondylitis patients.

These TCRs' antigens remain unknown. The receptor library was made with 5' RACE. For sequencing, an Illumina HiSeq 2500 was employed. TCRdb took the public reads, trimmed them with fastp at Q25, ran MiXCR for clone calling and kept in-frame beta chains. A single entry per CDR3 protein holds the most common genes and DNA from its merged rows. Counted in this sample were around 140,000 distinct CDR3 sequences; about 15% of them appeared once. Clones ranked in the top ten supply roughly a third of the sample. Input material: blood, either unsorted or a sorted T cell fraction (not recorded which). The receptors shown here come from a male donor with ankylosing spondylitis.

This clonotype has just a few counts. V is TRBV20-1 and J is TRBJ2-3, with TRBD2 identical over 10 bases. Germline V gene sequence: CDR1 DFQATT, CDR2 SNEGSKA (reference sequence). V was pared by 3 bases and J by 5 bases, with 8 bases of the junction left unmatched. The CDR3 length is 15 residues. The CDR3 region is CSASGASGRLDTQYF. For the CDR3, the DNA is TGCAGTGCTAGCGGTGCTAGCGGGAGATTAGATACGCAGTATTTT.

This clonotype was counted a few times. The V and J genes are TRBV4-3 and TRBJ1-2; D unclear. CDR3 length: 15 residues. Deletions cut 1 base from V and 8 bases from J, with 17 bases between. From germline, CDR1 is LGHNA and CDR2 YSLEER. The CDR3 spells CASSQGSGGGWGYTF. The DNA for the CDR3 is TGCGCCAGCAGCCAAGGGTCAGGAGGAGGATGGGGCTACACCTTC.

The genes are TRBV6-2 or TRBV6-3 and TRBJ2-1; 12 bases agree with TRBD2. CDR3 length equals 15 residues. Germline trimming cut 3 bases from V and 5 bases from J; bases unmatched to any gene: 2. In germline, CDR1 is MNHEY, CDR2 SVGEGT. CDR3: CASSYLAGGDNEQFF. CDR3 coding DNA: TGTGCCAGCAGTTATCTAGCGGGAGGGGACAATGAGCAGTTCTTC.

V is TRBV7-6 and J is TRBJ1-5; 8 bases are a match to TRBD1. CDR1 and CDR2 (germline): SGHVS, FNYEAQ. The ends lost 4 bases at V and 5 bases at J; junction bases unmatched: 4. The CDR3 loop spans 14 amino acids. CDR3 protein: CASSSQQGDQPQHF. The CDR3 nucleotides read TGTGCCAGCAGCTCCCAACAGGGGGATCAGCCCCAGCATTTT.

This clonotype has a handful of counts. The chain carries TRBV12-3 or TRBV12-4 and TRBJ2-7, with TRBD2 identical over 8 bases. This CDR3 has 15 residues. The V gene end was trimmed by 6 bases and the J gene end by 2 bases; junction bases not matched to a gene: 9. CDR3 nucleotide sequence: TGTGCCAGCAGCCCCACACTAGCGGTACCCTACGAGCAGTACTTC. This gives the protein CASSPTLAVPYEQYF.